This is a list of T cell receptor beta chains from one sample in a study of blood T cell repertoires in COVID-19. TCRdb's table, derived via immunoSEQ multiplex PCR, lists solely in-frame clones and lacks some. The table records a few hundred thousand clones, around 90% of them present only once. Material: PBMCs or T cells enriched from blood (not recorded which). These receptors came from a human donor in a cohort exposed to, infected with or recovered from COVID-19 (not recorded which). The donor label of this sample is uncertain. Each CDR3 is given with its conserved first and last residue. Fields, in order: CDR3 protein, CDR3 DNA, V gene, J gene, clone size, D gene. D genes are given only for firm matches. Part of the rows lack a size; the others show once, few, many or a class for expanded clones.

CDR3aa: CSATDMDEQYF; CDR3nt: TGCAGTGCCACTGACATGGACGAGCAGTACTTC; v_gene: TRBV20-1; j_gene: TRBJ2-7; abundance: -; d_gene: -
CDR3aa: CASSQPQGYGYTF; CDR3nt: TGTGCCAGCAGTCAACCTCAGGGTTATGGCTACACCTTC; v_gene: TRBV27; j_gene: TRBJ1-2; abundance: -; d_gene: -
CDR3aa: CAWSPGQPKVNEKLFF; CDR3nt: TGTGCCTGGAGTCCGGGACAGCCGAAGGTTAATGAAAAACTGTTTTTT; v_gene: TRBV30; j_gene: TRBJ1-4; abundance: -; d_gene: TRBD1
CDR3aa: CASSVQGCEAFF; CDR3nt: TGTGCCAGCAGCGTCCAGGGGTGTGAAGCTTTCTTT; v_gene: TRBV5-5; j_gene: TRBJ1-1; abundance: -; d_gene: -
CDR3aa: CASSSTGDTEAFF; CDR3nt: TGTGCCAGCAGCTCAACAGGGGACACTGAAGCTTTCTTT; v_gene: TRBV9; j_gene: TRBJ1-1; abundance: -; d_gene: TRBD1
CDR3aa: CASSLGPSSYEQYF; CDR3nt: TGTGCCAGCAGCTTGGGACCTAGCTCCTACGAGCAGTACTTC; v_gene: TRBV5-4; j_gene: TRBJ2-7; abundance: -; d_gene: -
CDR3aa: CASSRDRETFGSPLHF; CDR3nt: TGCGCCAGCAGCCGGGACAGGGAAACGTTTGGTTCACCCCTCCACTTT; v_gene: TRBV5-1; j_gene: TRBJ1-6; abundance: -; d_gene: TRBD1
CDR3aa: CASSLAGRGSYEQYF; CDR3nt: TGCGCCAGCAGCTTGGCCGGCAGGGGTTCCTACGAGCAGTACTTC; v_gene: TRBV5-1; j_gene: TRBJ2-7; abundance: -; d_gene: -
CDR3aa: CASRASGSSSYNEQFF; CDR3nt: TGTGCCAGTAGGGCGTCAGGGTCTAGCTCCTACAATGAGCAGTTCTTC; v_gene: TRBV19; j_gene: TRBJ2-1; abundance: -; d_gene: -
CDR3aa: CATSENRGSRGYTF; CDR3nt: TGTGCCACCAGTGAGAACAGGGGGTCGCGTGGCTACACCTTC; v_gene: TRBV24-1; j_gene: TRBJ1-2; abundance: -; d_gene: TRBD1
CDR3aa: CASSRTGTEQYF; CDR3nt: TGCGCCAGCAGCAGGACAGGGACCGAGCAGTACTTC; v_gene: TRBV5-1; j_gene: TRBJ2-7; abundance: -; d_gene: TRBD1
CDR3aa: CASSTISGQGRQETQYF; CDR3nt: TGTGCCAGCAGTACAATCTCGGGACAGGGTCGTCAAGAGACCCAGTACTTC; v_gene: TRBV27; j_gene: TRBJ2-5; abundance: -; d_gene: TRBD1
CDR3aa: CASAGTSGYNEQFF; CDR3nt: TGTGCCAGCGCGGGGACTAGCGGGTACAATGAGCAGTTCTTC; v_gene: TRBV18; j_gene: TRBJ2-1; abundance: -; d_gene: TRBD2
CDR3aa: CASSLIEEASGVYNEQFF; CDR3nt: TGTGCCAGCAGTTTAATCGAGGAGGCTAGCGGGGTTTACAATGAGCAGTTCTTC; v_gene: TRBV27; j_gene: TRBJ2-1; abundance: -; d_gene: TRBD2
CDR3aa: CAWRSVGTTNPGTF; CDR3nt: TGTGCCTGGAGGAGTGTCGGGACAACAAACCCGGGGACCTTC; v_gene: TRBV30; j_gene: TRBJ1-2; abundance: -; d_gene: -
CDR3aa: CASSPVPTDTQYF; CDR3nt: TGCGCCAGCAGCCCAGTCCCCACAGATACGCAGTATTTT; v_gene: TRBV5-1; j_gene: TRBJ2-3; abundance: -; d_gene: -
CDR3aa: CASSVGGPGLGTQYF; CDR3nt: TGTGCCAGCAGCGTAGGAGGCCCCGGGTTAGGGACCCAGTACTTC; v_gene: TRBV9; j_gene: TRBJ2-5; abundance: once; d_gene: -
CDR3aa: CASSAGQPSNQPQHF; CDR3nt: TGTGCCAGCAGCGCTGGACAGCCTAGCAATCAGCCCCAGCATTTT; v_gene: TRBV7-8; j_gene: TRBJ1-5; abundance: -; d_gene: -
CDR3aa: CASSIRDSPTGTYEQYF; CDR3nt: TGTGCCAGTAGTATCAGGGACAGCCCGACAGGAACCTACGAGCAGTACTTC; v_gene: TRBV19; j_gene: TRBJ2-7; abundance: -; d_gene: TRBD1
CDR3aa: CASSERADGYTF; CDR3nt: TGTGCCAGCAGTGAGAGGGCGGATGGCTACACCTTC; v_gene: TRBV6-4; j_gene: TRBJ1-2; abundance: -; d_gene: -
CDR3aa: CASSETDRGYGYTF; CDR3nt: TGTGCCAGCAGTGAAACGGACAGGGGCTATGGCTACACCTTC; v_gene: TRBV2; j_gene: TRBJ1-2; abundance: -; d_gene: TRBD1
CDR3aa: CASSQRQGSGYTF; CDR3nt: TGCGCCAGCAGCCAACGACAGGGGTCTGGCTACACCTTC; v_gene: TRBV4-3; j_gene: TRBJ1-2; abundance: once; d_gene: TRBD1
CDR3aa: CASKDRYYEQYF; CDR3nt: TGTGCCTCAAAGGACAGATACTACGAGCAGTACTTC; v_gene: TRBV30; j_gene: TRBJ2-7; abundance: -; d_gene: -
CDR3aa: CASSYRGEQVEGF; CDR3nt: TGTGCCAGCAGTTACCGGGGAGAGCAGGTGGAGGGTTTT; v_gene: TRBV6-2/TRBV6-3; j_gene: TRBJ1-3; abundance: -; d_gene: -
CDR3aa: CASGIAGATDTQYF; CDR3nt: TGTGCCAGCGGAATAGCGGGGGCCACAGATACGCAGTATTTT; v_gene: TRBV6-5; j_gene: TRBJ2-3; abundance: -; d_gene: TRBD2
CDR3aa: CASSKTEATYEQYF; CDR3nt: TGTGCCAGCAGCAAGACTGAGGCTACCTACGAGCAGTACTTC; v_gene: TRBV3-1/TRBV3-2; j_gene: TRBJ2-7; abundance: -; d_gene: -
CDR3aa: CASSLAVSGQGEWETQYF; CDR3nt: TGTGCCAGCAGCCTTGCTGTTAGCGGACAGGGGGAATGGGAGACCCAGTACTTC; v_gene: TRBV7-6; j_gene: TRBJ2-5; abundance: -; d_gene: TRBD1
CDR3aa: CASSLMGQGSHSPLHF; CDR3nt: TGTGCCAGCAGCTTGATGGGACAGGGCTCGCATTCACCCCTCCACTTT; v_gene: TRBV5-5; j_gene: TRBJ1-6; abundance: -; d_gene: TRBD1
CDR3aa: CASSEETSGGAETQYF; CDR3nt: TGTGCCAGCAGTGAAGAGACTAGCGGGGGGGCGGAGACCCAGTACTTC; v_gene: TRBV2; j_gene: TRBJ2-5; abundance: -; d_gene: TRBD2
CDR3aa: CAISGTSGRRGDTQYF; CDR3nt: TGTGCCATCAGTGGGACTAGCGGGCGGAGAGGGGATACGCAGTATTTT; v_gene: TRBV10-3; j_gene: TRBJ2-3; abundance: -; d_gene: TRBD2
CDR3aa: CASSLVGRSNYGYTF; CDR3nt: TGTGCCAGCAGCTTAGTTGGGAGGTCTAACTATGGCTACACCTTC; v_gene: TRBV7-9; j_gene: TRBJ1-2; abundance: -; d_gene: -
CDR3aa: CASSYSEGVGYEQYF; CDR3nt: TGTGCCAGCAGTTACTCAGAGGGGGTTGGCTACGAGCAGTACTTC; v_gene: TRBV6-2/TRBV6-3; j_gene: TRBJ2-7; abundance: -; d_gene: -
CDR3aa: CASSIEGGLNTEAFF; CDR3nt: TGTGCCAGTAGTATAGAAGGAGGGCTGAACACTGAAGCTTTCTTT; v_gene: TRBV19; j_gene: TRBJ1-1; abundance: -; d_gene: -
CDR3aa: CAWSEDSSRQPQHF; CDR3nt: TGTGCCTGGAGTGAGGACTCTTCGCGTCAGCCCCAGCATTTT; v_gene: TRBV30; j_gene: TRBJ1-5; abundance: -; d_gene: -
CDR3aa: CASSLGLSRGRAEAFF; CDR3nt: TGTGCCAGCAGTTTAGGTCTCAGTAGGGGGCGGGCTGAAGCTTTCTTT; v_gene: TRBV27; j_gene: TRBJ1-1; abundance: -; d_gene: TRBD1
CDR3aa: CASSATGNTEAFF; CDR3nt: TGTGCCAGCAGCGCTACAGGGAACACTGAAGCTTTCTTT; v_gene: TRBV7-9; j_gene: TRBJ1-1; abundance: -; d_gene: -
CDR3aa: CASSYLGPMDSPLHF; CDR3nt: TGTGCCAGCAGTTACTTGGGGCCCATGGATTCACCCCTCCACTTT; v_gene: TRBV6-5; j_gene: TRBJ1-6; abundance: -; d_gene: -
CDR3aa: CARQGSHGYTF; CDR3nt: TGTGCCAGGCAGGGGTCGCATGGCTACACCTTC; v_gene: TRBV2; j_gene: TRBJ1-2; abundance: -; d_gene: -
CDR3aa: CASSQSTGLAGDEQFF; CDR3nt: TGTGCCAGCAGCCAGTCGACGGGACTAGCGGGCGATGAGCAGTTCTTC; v_gene: TRBV5-8; j_gene: TRBJ2-1; abundance: -; d_gene: TRBD2
CDR3aa: CASSPEQGRYEKLFF; CDR3nt: TGTGCCAGCAGCCCCGAACAGGGAAGGTACGAAAAACTGTTTTTT; v_gene: TRBV11-3; j_gene: TRBJ1-4; abundance: few; d_gene: -
CDR3aa: CASSQDIGGETQYF; CDR3nt: TGTGCCAGCAGCCAAGATATCGGGGGGGAGACCCAGTACTTC; v_gene: TRBV3-1/TRBV3-2; j_gene: TRBJ2-5; abundance: -; d_gene: TRBD2
CDR3aa: CASSVSGARTDTQYF; CDR3nt: TGTGCCAGCAGCGTAAGCGGTGCTCGCACAGATACGCAGTATTTT; v_gene: TRBV11-2; j_gene: TRBJ2-3; abundance: -; d_gene: -
CDR3aa: CASSQAGGDRVPYF; CDR3nt: TGCGCCAGCAGCCAAGCGGGGGGTGACCGGGTCCCCTACTTC; v_gene: TRBV4-1; j_gene: TRBJ2-7; abundance: -; d_gene: TRBD2
CDR3aa: CASSSSKREKLFF; CDR3nt: TGTGCCAGCAGTTCCTCGAAGAGGGAAAAACTGTTTTTT; v_gene: TRBV28; j_gene: TRBJ1-4; abundance: -; d_gene: -
CDR3aa: CASSLDSVREQYF; CDR3nt: TGTGCCAGCAGCTTAGATAGTGTCAGGGAGCAGTACTTC; v_gene: TRBV7-9; j_gene: TRBJ2-7; abundance: -; d_gene: -
CDR3aa: CASSDRGGPQHF; CDR3nt: TGTGCCAGTAGCGACAGGGGGGGGCCCCAGCATTTT; v_gene: TRBV19; j_gene: TRBJ1-5; abundance: -; d_gene: TRBD1
CDR3aa: CASSLYGRGEAFF; CDR3nt: TGTGCCAGCAGCCTTTACGGCAGGGGTGAAGCTTTCTTT; v_gene: TRBV11-2; j_gene: TRBJ1-1; abundance: -; d_gene: -
CDR3aa: CAWSVNRSPIYF; CDR3nt: TGTGCCTGGAGTGTTAACAGATCACCGATATACTTC; v_gene: TRBV30; j_gene: TRBJ1-2; abundance: -; d_gene: -
CDR3aa: CASSVGILSGNTIYF; CDR3nt: TGCGCCAGCAGCGTTGGCATTCTCTCTGGAAACACCATATATTTT; v_gene: TRBV10-2; j_gene: TRBJ1-3; abundance: -; d_gene: -
CDR3aa: CSASPLWAGGPDTQYF; CDR3nt: TGCAGTGCTAGTCCCCTATGGGCGGGGGGGCCAGATACGCAGTATTTT; v_gene: TRBV20-1; j_gene: TRBJ2-3; abundance: -; d_gene: TRBD2
CDR3aa: CASRGLAHEQYF; CDR3nt: TGTGCCAGCAGGGGACTAGCGCACGAGCAGTACTTC; v_gene: TRBV11-2; j_gene: TRBJ2-7; abundance: -; d_gene: TRBD2
CDR3aa: CASSLGLAGAQQYF; CDR3nt: TGCGCCAGCAGCCTGGGACTAGCGGGGGCCCAGCAGTACTTC; v_gene: TRBV4-3; j_gene: TRBJ2-7; abundance: -; d_gene: TRBD2
CDR3aa: CSVQDGARGEKLFF; CDR3nt: TGCAGCGTTCAAGACGGGGCCCGGGGGGAAAAACTGTTTTTT; v_gene: TRBV29-1; j_gene: TRBJ1-4; abundance: -; d_gene: -
CDR3aa: CASRPRRDTPYEQYF; CDR3nt: TGTGCCAGCAGACCTCGTCGGGACACTCCCTACGAGCAGTACTTC; v_gene: TRBV6-5; j_gene: TRBJ2-7; abundance: -; d_gene: -
CDR3aa: CASSQARLETQYF; CDR3nt: TGCGCCAGCAGCCAAGCGCGGTTGGAGACCCAGTACTTC; v_gene: TRBV4-1; j_gene: TRBJ2-5; abundance: few; d_gene: -